The source of this T cell receptor beta chain is a study of cytomegalovirus exposure and HLA in healthy donors. Across the whole study: The 100 to 150 validation repertoires were reported in a later analysis to have been generated on the same platform as the roughly 680 first-cohort repertoires. Whole-study results and caveats: Subsequent analysis found a tendency for first-cohort TCR clusters to co-occur within the 95 to 150 validation repertoires. The study labeled more than 150 TCR beta chains cytomegalovirus-associated.

For this clone: What it recognizes is unknown.

The donors were in the approximately 130-subject validation cohort; that cohort was separate from the 666-subject first cohort. There are 14 residues in the CDR3. The V gene's germline CDR1 is SGHDT and CDR2 YYEEEE. The junction had 1 base not matched to a gene; V was cut back by 2 bases and J by 4 bases. Libraries were prepared by immunoSEQ multiplex PCR; TCRdb keeps only in-frame clonotypes and omits some of them. There are about 130,000 clones in the sample; roughly 89% occur only once, and 0.95% to 1.5% lies in the top ten. The chain combines TRBV5-6 with TRBJ2-5; 11 nucleotides line up with TRBD2. Sequenced: PBMCs. This receptor was identified in a woman in her late teens or twenties in good health and CMV-seronegative. For the CDR3, the DNA is TGTGCCAGCAGCTTTAGCGGGGGGGGAGAGACCCAGTACTTC. This sequence encodes CASSFSGGGETQYF.